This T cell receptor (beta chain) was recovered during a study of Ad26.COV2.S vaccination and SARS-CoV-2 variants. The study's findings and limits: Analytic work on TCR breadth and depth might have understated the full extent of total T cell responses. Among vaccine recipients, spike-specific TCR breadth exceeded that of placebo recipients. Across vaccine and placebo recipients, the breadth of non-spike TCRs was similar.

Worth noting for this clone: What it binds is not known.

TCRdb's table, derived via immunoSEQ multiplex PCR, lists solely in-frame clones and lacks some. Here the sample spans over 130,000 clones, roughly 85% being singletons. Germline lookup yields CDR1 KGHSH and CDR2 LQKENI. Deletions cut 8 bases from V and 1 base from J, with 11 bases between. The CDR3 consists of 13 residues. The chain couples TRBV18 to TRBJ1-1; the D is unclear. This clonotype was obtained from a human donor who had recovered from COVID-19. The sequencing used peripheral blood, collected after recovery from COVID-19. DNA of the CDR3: TGTGCCAGCCTACCCTGGGAGAACACTGAAGCTTTCTTT. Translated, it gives CASLPWENTEAFF.